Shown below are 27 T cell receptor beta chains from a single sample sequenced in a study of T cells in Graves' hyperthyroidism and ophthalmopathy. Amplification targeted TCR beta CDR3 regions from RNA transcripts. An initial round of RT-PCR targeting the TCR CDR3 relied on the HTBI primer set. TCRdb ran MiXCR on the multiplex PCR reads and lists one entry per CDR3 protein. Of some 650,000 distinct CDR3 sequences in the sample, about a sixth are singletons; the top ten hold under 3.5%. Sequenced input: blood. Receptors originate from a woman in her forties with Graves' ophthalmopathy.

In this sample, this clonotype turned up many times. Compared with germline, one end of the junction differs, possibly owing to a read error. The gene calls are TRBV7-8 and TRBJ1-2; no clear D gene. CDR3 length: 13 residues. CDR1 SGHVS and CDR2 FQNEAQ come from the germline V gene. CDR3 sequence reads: CANSLVVGSGYTF. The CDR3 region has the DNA TGTGCCAACAGCTTAGTAGTCGGATCTGGCTACACCTTC. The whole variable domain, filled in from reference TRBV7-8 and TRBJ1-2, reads GAGVSQSPRYKVAKRGQDVALRCDPISGHVSLFWYQQALGQGPEFLTYFQNEAQLDKSGLPSDRFFAERPEGSVSTLKIQRTQQEDSAVYLCANSLVVGSGYTFGSGTRLTVV.

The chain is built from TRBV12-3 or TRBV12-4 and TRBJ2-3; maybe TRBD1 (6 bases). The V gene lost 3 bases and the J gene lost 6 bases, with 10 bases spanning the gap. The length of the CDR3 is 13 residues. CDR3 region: CASSFRQGDTQYF. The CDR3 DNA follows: TGTGCCAGCAGTTTTCGGCAGGGGGATACGCAGTATTTT.

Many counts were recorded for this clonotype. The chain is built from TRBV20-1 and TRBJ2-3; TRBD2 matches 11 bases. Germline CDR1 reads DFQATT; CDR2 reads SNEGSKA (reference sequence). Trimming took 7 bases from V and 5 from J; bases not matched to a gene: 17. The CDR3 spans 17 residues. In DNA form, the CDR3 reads TGCAGTGTTAGGGATGGTCTGCTAGCGGGAGGTGGAGATACGCAGTATTTT. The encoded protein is CSVRDGLLAGGGDTQYF.

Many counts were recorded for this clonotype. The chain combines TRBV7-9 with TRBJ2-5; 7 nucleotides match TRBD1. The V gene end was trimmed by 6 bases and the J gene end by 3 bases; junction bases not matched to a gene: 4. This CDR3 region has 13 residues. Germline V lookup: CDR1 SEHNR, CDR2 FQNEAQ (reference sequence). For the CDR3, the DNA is TGTGCCAGCAGTTTGGGGACAGAAGAGACCCAGTACTTC. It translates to CASSLGTEETQYF.

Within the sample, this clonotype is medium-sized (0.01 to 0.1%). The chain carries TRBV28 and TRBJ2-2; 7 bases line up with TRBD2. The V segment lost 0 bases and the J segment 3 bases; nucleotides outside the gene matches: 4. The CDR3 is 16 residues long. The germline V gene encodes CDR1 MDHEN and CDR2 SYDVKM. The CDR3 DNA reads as TGTGCCAGCAGTTTATGGAGGGAGGGCGACACCGGGGAGCTGTTTTTT. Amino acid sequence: CASSLWREGDTGELFF.

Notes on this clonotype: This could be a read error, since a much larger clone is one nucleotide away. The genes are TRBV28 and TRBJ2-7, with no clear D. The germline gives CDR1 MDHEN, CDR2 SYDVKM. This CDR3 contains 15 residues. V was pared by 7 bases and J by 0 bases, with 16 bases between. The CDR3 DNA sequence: TGTGCCAGCAACGTAGACGGGCTCAGCTCCTACGAGCAGTACTTC. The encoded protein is CASNVDGLSSYEQYF. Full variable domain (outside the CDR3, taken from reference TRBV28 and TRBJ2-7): DVKVTQSSRYLVKRTGEKVFLECVQDMDHENMFWYRQDPGLGLRLIYFSYDVKMKEKGDIPEGYSVSREKKERFSLILESASTNQTSMYLCASNVDGLSSYEQYFGPGTRLTVT.

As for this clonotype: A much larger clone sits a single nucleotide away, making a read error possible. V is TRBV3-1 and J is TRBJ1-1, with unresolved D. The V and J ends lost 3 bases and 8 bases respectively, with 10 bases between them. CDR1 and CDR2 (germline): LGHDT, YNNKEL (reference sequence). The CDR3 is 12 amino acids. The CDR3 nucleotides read TGTGCCAGCAGCCAGTATTACGGGGAAGCTTTCTTT. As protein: CASSQYYGEAFF.

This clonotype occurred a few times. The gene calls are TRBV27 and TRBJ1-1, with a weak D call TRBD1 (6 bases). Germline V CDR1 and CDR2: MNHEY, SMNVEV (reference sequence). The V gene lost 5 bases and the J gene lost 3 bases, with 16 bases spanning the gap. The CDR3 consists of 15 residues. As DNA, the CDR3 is TGTGCCAGCAGTCCCGCAGGGGTTCCCTACACTGAAGCTTTCTTT. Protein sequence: CASSPAGVPYTEAFF.

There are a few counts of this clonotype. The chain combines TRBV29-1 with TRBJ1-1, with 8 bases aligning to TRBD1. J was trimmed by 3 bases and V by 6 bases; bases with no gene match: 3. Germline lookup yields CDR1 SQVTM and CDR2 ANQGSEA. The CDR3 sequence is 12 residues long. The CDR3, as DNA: TGCAGCGTCCACAGGGGGGACACTGAAGCTTTCTTT. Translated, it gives CSVHRGDTEAFF.

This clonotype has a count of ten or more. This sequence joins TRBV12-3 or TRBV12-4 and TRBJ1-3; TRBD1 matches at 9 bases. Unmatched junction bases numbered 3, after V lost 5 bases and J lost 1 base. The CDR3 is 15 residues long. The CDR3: CASSAGQGSGNTIYF. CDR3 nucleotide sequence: TGTGCCAGCAGTGCGGGACAGGGTTCTGGAAACACCATATATTTT.

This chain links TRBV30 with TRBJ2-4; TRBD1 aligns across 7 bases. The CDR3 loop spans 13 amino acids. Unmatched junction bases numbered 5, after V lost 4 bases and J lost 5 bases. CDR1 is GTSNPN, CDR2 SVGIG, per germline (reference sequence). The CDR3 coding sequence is TGTGCCTGGACCATTGGGACAGAAAACATTCAGTACTTC. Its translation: CAWTIGTENIQYF.

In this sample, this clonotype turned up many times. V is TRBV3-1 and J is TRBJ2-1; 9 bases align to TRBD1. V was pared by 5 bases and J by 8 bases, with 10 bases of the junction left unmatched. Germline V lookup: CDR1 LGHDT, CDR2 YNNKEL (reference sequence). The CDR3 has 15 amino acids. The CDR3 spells CASSEGDREMDEQFF. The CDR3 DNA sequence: TGTGCCAGCAGCGAGGGGGACAGGGAGATGGATGAGCAGTTCTTC.

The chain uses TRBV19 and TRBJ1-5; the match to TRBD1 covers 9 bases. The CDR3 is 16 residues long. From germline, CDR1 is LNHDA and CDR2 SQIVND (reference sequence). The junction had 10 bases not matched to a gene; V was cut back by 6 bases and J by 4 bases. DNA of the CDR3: TGTGCCAGTAGCCCGGGACAGGGTTGGGGGAATCAGCCCCAGCATTTT. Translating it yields CASSPGQGWGNQPQHF.

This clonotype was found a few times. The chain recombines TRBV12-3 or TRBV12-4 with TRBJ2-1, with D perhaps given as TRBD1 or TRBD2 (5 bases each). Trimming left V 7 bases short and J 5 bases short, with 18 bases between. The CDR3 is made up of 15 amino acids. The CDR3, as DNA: TGTGCCAGCATGACCGACCGGGACCCTCACAATGAGCAGTTCTTC. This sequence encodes CASMTDRDPHNEQFF.

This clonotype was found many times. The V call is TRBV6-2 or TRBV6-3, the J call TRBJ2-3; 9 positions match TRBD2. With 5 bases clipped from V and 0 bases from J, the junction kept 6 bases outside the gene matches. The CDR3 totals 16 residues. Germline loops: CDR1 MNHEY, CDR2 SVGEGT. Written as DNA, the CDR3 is TGTGCCAGCAGTCAATTAGCGGGAGTGAGCACAGATACGCAGTATTTT. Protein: CASSQLAGVSTDTQYF.

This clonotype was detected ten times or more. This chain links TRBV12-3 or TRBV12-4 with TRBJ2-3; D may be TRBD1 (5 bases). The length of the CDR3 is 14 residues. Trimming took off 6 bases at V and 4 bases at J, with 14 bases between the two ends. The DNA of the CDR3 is TGTGCCAGCAGCCCCGGGCCCAGGGCAGATACGCAGTATTTT. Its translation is CASSPGPRADTQYF.

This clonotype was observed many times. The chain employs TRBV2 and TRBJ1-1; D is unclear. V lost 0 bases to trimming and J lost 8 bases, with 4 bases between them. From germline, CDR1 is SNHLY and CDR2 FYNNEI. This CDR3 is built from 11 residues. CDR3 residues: CASSEAAEAFF. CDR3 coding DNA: TGTGCCAGCAGTGAAGCGGCCGAAGCTTTCTTT.

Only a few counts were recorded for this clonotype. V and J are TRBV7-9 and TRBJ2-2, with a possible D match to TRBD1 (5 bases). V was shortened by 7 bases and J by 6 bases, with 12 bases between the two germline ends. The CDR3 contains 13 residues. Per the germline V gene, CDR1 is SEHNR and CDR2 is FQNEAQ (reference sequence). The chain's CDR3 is CASTPGYSGELFF. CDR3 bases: TGTGCCAGCACACCAGGGTACTCCGGGGAGCTGTTTTTT.

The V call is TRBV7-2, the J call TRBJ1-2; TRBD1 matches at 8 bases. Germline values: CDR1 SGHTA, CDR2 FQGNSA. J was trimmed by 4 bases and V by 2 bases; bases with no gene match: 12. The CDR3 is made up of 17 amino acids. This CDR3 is CASSLLDRGDLIYGYTF. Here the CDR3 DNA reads TGTGCCAGCAGCTTACTTGACAGGGGAGATCTCATCTATGGCTACACCTTC.

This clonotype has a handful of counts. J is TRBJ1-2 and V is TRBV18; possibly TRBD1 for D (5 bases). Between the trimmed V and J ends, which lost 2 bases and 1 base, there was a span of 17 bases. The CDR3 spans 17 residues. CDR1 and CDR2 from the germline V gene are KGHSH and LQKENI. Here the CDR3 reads CASSPNFGGTYNYGYTF. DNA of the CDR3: TGTGCCAGCTCACCAAATTTCGGGGGAACGTATAACTATGGCTACACCTTC.

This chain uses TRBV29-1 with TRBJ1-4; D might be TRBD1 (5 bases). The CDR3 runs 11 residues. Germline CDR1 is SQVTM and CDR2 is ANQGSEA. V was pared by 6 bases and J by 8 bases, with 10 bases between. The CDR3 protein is CSVTAGEKLFF. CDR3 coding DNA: TGCAGCGTGACAGCAGGGGAAAAACTGTTTTTT.

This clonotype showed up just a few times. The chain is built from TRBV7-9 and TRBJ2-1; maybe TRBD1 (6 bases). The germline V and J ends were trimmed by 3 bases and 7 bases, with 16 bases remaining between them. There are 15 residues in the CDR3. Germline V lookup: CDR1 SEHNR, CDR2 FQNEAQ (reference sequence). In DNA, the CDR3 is TGTGCCAGCAGCTTCAACCCCAGGGGAAAGAATGAGCAGTTCTTC. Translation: CASSFNPRGKNEQFF.

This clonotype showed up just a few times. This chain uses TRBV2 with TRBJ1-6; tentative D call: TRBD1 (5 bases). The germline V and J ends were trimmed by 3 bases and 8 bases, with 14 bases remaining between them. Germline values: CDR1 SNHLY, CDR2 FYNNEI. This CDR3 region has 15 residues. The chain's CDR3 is CASSEWGGVDSPLHF. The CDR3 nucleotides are TGTGCCAGCAGTGAGTGGGGGGGGGTGGATTCACCCCTCCACTTT.

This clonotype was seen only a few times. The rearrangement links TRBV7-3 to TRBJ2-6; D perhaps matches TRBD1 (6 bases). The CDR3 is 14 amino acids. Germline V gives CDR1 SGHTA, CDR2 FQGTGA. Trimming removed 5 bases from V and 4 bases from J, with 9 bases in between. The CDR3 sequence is CASSAGVGANVLTF. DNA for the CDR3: TGTGCCAGCAGCGCAGGGGTAGGGGCCAACGTCCTGACTTTC.

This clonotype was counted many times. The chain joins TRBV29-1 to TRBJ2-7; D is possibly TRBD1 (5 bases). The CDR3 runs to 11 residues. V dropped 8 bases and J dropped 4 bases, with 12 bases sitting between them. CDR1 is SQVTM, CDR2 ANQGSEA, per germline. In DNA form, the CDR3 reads TGCAGCTACCGACAGTCGTACGAGCAGTACTTC. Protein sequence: CSYRQSYEQYF.

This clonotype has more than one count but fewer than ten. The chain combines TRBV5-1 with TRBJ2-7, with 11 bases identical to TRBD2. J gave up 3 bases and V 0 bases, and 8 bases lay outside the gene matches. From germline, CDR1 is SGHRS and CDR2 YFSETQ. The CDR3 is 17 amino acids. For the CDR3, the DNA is TGCGCCAGCAGCTTGGAGACTAGCGGGGATCTGAGCTACGAGCAGTACTTC. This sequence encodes CASSLETSGDLSYEQYF.

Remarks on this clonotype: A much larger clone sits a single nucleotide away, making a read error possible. CDR3 DNA sequence: TGTGCCAGCAGCCGAGCCATTAGCGGGAGCATCGGCGAGCAGTACTTC. It translates to CASSRAISGSIGEQYF. V gene TRBV3-1 combines with J gene TRBJ2-7, with TRBD2 matching over 9 bases. CDR1 is LGHDT, CDR2 YNNKEL, per germline (reference sequence). The CDR3 totals 16 residues. V shed 4 bases and J 6 bases; nucleotides not matched to a gene: 13.